This paragraph reports one T cell receptor beta chain. Reverse transcription of roughly 0.5 to 1 ug RNA used random hexamers. MiXCR was run by TCRdb on the immunoSEQ multiplex PCR reads, yielding one entry per CDR3 protein. The sample shows roughly 120,000 distinct CDR3 sequences, more than 80% of them seen only once. This sample was included in a study of CD8 T cells in Susac syndrome. V was clipped by 6 bases and J by 4 bases, with 16 bases between them. The CDR3 runs to 15 residues. Germline CDR1 is SGHTA and CDR2 is FQGTGA. This TCR was recovered from a human donor with multiple sclerosis. The sample comprised CD8+ T cells from PBMCs. The chain uses TRBV7-3 and TRBJ2-1; tentative D call: TRBD2 (5 bases). The CDR3 nucleotides are TGTGCCAGCAGTTTCGAAGAGCGGCCTTACAATGAGCAGTTCTTC. Protein product: CASSFEERPYNEQFF.